This TCR beta chain was found in a study of cytomegalovirus exposure and HLA in healthy donors. Study findings and constraints: A later analysis showed TCR association rates differing by HLA locus, peaking at DRB1 and lowest at HLA-C.

In the PCR, 60 Vbeta and 13 Jbeta primers were used. The protocol was immunoSEQ multiplex PCR, while the TCRdb copy is restricted to in-frame clones and leaves out a portion. The sample has approximately 120,000 clones; roughly 80% are singletons. Turning to this clone: The antigen is undetermined.

This clonotype originated in a female donor in good health and CMV-seronegative. The sequenced sample was PBMCs.

CDR3 DNA sequence: TGTGCCAGCCTTTTTAGTGACGAGGACGAGCAGTACTTC. Translating gives CASLFSDEDEQYF. This chain connects TRBV5-6 to TRBJ2-7; D is undetermined. Deletions cut 7 bases from V and 5 bases from J, with 16 bases between. The CDR3 is 13 amino acids. Germline V gene data show CDR1 as SGHDT and CDR2 as YYEEEE.